Following are 17 T cell receptor beta chains from one sample sequenced in a study of blood T cell repertoires in COVID-19. Profiled with immunoSEQ multiplex PCR; TCRdb holds only in-frame clones, not every one. In the table there are approximately 140,000 clones, around 84% of which are singletons. Sequencing was done on a sample of peripheral blood. The receptors were gathered from a human donor in a cohort sampled during active COVID-19.

The table lists this clone with a few counts. The CDR3 region has the DNA TGTGCCACCAGGACTAGCGGGGGGGCAGATACGCAGTATTTT. It codes for CATRTSGGADTQYF. V and J are TRBV15 and TRBJ2-3; 14 bases map to TRBD2. The CDR3 loop spans 14 amino acids. CDR1 and CDR2 from the germline V gene are LNHNV and YYDKDF (reference sequence). Trimming took 6 bases from V and 4 from J; bases not matched to a gene: 0.

The chain links TRBV11-2 to TRBJ2-6; D is possibly TRBD1 (6 bases). The V end lost 5 bases, the J end lost 9 bases, and 11 bases lay between the germline ends. Germline assignment: CDR1 SGHAT and CDR2 FQNNGV. This CDR3 spans 13 amino acids. The CDR3 region has the DNA TGTGCCAGCAGCAGAAACAGGGACAACGTCCTGACTTTC. This translates into CASSRNRDNVLTF.

This clone occurred once. The chain couples TRBV5-6 to TRBJ1-3, with a weak D call TRBD1 (5 bases). Germline V gene lookup returns CDR1 SGHDT and CDR2 YYEEEE. V lost 0 bases and J lost 6, with 7 bases in between. The CDR3 spans 13 residues. Here the CDR3 reads CASSLGQQNTIYF. The CDR3 nucleotides read TGTGCCAGCAGCTTGGGACAGCAAAACACCATATATTTT.

V gene TRBV7-8 combines with J gene TRBJ1-2, with 8 bases aligning to TRBD1. Per the germline V gene, CDR1 is SGHVS and CDR2 is FQNEAQ. The CDR3 has 14 residues. V lost 4 bases to trimming and J lost 4 bases; unmatched junction nucleotides: 5. The CDR3 reads CASSYGQGGYGYTF. The CDR3 DNA reads as TGTGCCAGCAGCTACGGACAGGGCGGCTATGGCTACACCTTC.

The V and J genes are TRBV10-1 and TRBJ1-2, with a possible D match to TRBD1 (6 bases). V dropped 7 bases and J dropped 2 bases, with 17 bases sitting between them. Germline values: CDR1 WNHNN, CDR2 SYGVQD (reference sequence). The CDR3 runs 15 residues. This chain's CDR3 is CASKWGWDNNYGYTF. Written as DNA, the CDR3 is TGCGCCAGCAAGTGGGGGTGGGACAACAACTATGGCTACACCTTC.

The genes are TRBV7-9 and TRBJ2-2, with D perhaps matching TRBD1 (5 bases). Trimming took off 5 bases at V and 7 bases at J, with 14 bases between the two ends. CDR1 and CDR2 from the germline V gene are SEHNR and FQNEAQ (reference sequence). The CDR3 length is 14 residues. DNA of the CDR3: TGTGCCAGCAGCCCGGACATGGTGGGCGGGGAGCTGTTTTTT. Protein: CASSPDMVGGELFF.

The gene calls are TRBV5-5 and TRBJ1-1; 7 bases are shared with TRBD1. The germline V gene encodes CDR1 SGHKS and CDR2 YYEKEE (reference sequence). Trimming cost V 4 bases and J 0 bases; bases outside gene matches: 6. The CDR3 consists of 15 residues. CDR3 amino acids: CASSGGTALNTEAFF. The CDR3 coding sequence is TGTGCCAGCAGCGGGGGGACAGCTTTGAACACTGAAGCTTTCTTT.

V usage is TRBV5-4 and J usage is TRBJ2-7, with 9 bases identical to TRBD2. Looked up from germline, CDR1 is SGHNT and CDR2 is YYREEE (reference sequence). The CDR3 covers 13 residues. J gave up 7 bases and V 10 bases, and 12 bases lay outside the gene matches. CDR3 in DNA: TGTGCCTGGAGCGGGGGGCCCCCGGGAGAGCAGTACTTC. It translates to CAWSGGPPGEQYF.

This clone was seen more than once but under ten times. The chain is built from TRBV20-1 and TRBJ1-2; no clear D. V gave up 3 bases and J gave up 4 bases, with 6 bases separating them. The CDR3 runs 11 residues. The germline gives CDR1 DFQATT, CDR2 SNEGSKA (reference sequence). The CDR3 here is CSASGSYGYTF. The CDR3 bases are TGCAGTGCTAGCGGGAGCTATGGCTACACCTTC.

V and J are TRBV29-1 and TRBJ2-2; tentative D call: TRBD1 (5 bases). Germline values: CDR1 SQVTM, CDR2 ANQGSEA. Trimming removed 6 bases from V and 2 bases from J, with 10 bases in between. The CDR3 runs to 13 residues. CDR3 nucleotides: TGCAGCGTCGCAGGACACAACACCGGGGAGCTGTTTTTT. Its protein is CSVAGHNTGELFF.

This clone showed up just once. The chain joins TRBV4-1 to TRBJ2-5; D possibly corresponds to TRBD1 (5 bases). The CDR3 is 14 amino acids. Germline lookup yields CDR1 MGHRA and CDR2 YSYEKL. V shed 0 bases and J shed 2 bases, with 7 bases lying between them. This CDR3 reads CASSQDAGQETQYF. DNA for the CDR3: TGCGCCAGCAGCCAAGACGCAGGGCAAGAGACCCAGTACTTC.

The rearrangement joins TRBV19 to TRBJ1-6, with unresolved D. Trimming shortened V by 1 base and J by 9 bases, and 7 bases separated the two germline ends. The CDR3 covers 13 residues. Germline-derived CDR1 and CDR2 are LNHDA and SQIVND (reference sequence). The CDR3 DNA sequence: TGTGCCAGTAGTATAGTTCCCGGTTCACCCCTCCACTTT. Amino acid sequence: CASSIVPGSPLHF.

The chain is built from TRBV5-4 and TRBJ1-1, with 8 bases lining up with TRBD1. This CDR3 is 15 amino acids long. Germline V gene sequence: CDR1 SGHNT, CDR2 YYREEE (reference sequence). The junction had 6 bases not matched to a gene; V was cut back by 4 bases and J by 1 base. DNA for the CDR3: TGTGCCAGCAGCACGGCAGGGGGCCGGAACACTGAAGCTTTCTTT. It yields the protein CASSTAGGRNTEAFF. The variable domain in full, completed from reference TRBV5-4 and TRBJ1-1, reads ETGVTQSPTHLIKTRGQQVTLRCSSQSGHNTVSWYQQALGQGPQFIFQYYREEENGRGNFPPRFSGLQFPNYSSELNVNALELDDSALYLCASSTAGGRNTEAFFGQGTRLTVV.

The rearrangement joins TRBV11-3 to TRBJ1-1; D ambiguous. V lost 1 base to trimming and J lost 0 bases, with 6 bases between them. Germline V gene sequence: CDR1 SGHNT, CDR2 YENEEA. CDR3 length equals 14 residues. The CDR3 region is CASSLVALNTEAFF. The CDR3 DNA follows: TGTGCCAGCAGCTTAGTGGCCTTGAACACTGAAGCTTTCTTT.

The V and J genes are TRBV5-6 and TRBJ1-6, with TRBD1 as a possible D gene (5 bases). The CDR3 has 15 amino acids. With 4 bases removed from V and 11 bases from J, the gap between germline ends came to 19 bases. CDR1 is SGHDT, CDR2 YYEEEE, per germline. This CDR3 reads CASSSQGNPRAPLHF. Here the CDR3 DNA reads TGTGCCAGCAGCAGTCAGGGAAACCCCAGGGCACCCCTCCACTTT.

This clone came up many times. The chain uses TRBV7-9 and TRBJ1-2, with D possibly TRBD1 on 6 matching bases. Trimming stripped 4 bases from V and 4 bases from J, with 13 bases between. CDR3 length equals 14 residues. In germline, CDR1 is SEHNR, CDR2 FQNEAQ (reference sequence). CDR3 loop: CASSSSDSFYGYTF. The CDR3 DNA reads as TGTGCCAGCAGCTCCTCGGACAGCTTCTATGGCTACACCTTC.

This clone has only one observation. This chain joins TRBV6-5 and TRBJ1-5, with 8 bases that match TRBD1. The germline V gene has CDR1 MNHEY and CDR2 SVGAGI. Trimming at V came to 2 bases and at J to 0 bases, leaving 0 bases not matched to a gene. The CDR3 consists of 15 residues. In nucleotides, the CDR3 is TGTGCCAGCAGTTACGGGACAGGTAGCAATCAGCCCCAGCATTTT. Its protein is CASSYGTGSNQPQHF.